The TCR beta chain under discussion was sequenced for a study of OX40 agonist ivuxolimab in advanced cancers. Study-wide context: Ivuxolimab is a fully human IgG2 antibody that activates OX40 (CD134). Every patient in dose escalation had hepatocellular carcinoma, melanoma, renal cell or head and neck cancer.

Points from the study as a whole: The average count of expanded clones was higher among CD8+ T cells than among CD4+.

Points on this clone: Antigen: not known.

The V and J ends lost 1 base and 1 base respectively, with 14 bases between them. CDR3 length: 16 residues. Germline V CDR1 and CDR2: SGHRS, YFSETQ. Samples were taken at baseline and on day 1 of cycles 4 and 7. TCRdb's copy holds only in-frame clones and misses some; the assay was immunoSEQ multiplex PCR. Seen here are 65,000 to 85,000 clones, 90% to 95% observed once, and the top ten hold over 6%. This sequence was found in an adult with an advanced solid tumor such as melanoma, head and neck, liver or kidney cancer. The material sequenced was CD4+ or CD8+ T cells sorted from blood, taken in a trial of the OX40 agonist ivuxolimab. The chain has TRBV5-1 and TRBJ1-1; weak D call: TRBD1 (5 bases). This chain's CDR3 is CASSLYTETENTEAFF. Here the CDR3 DNA reads TGCGCCAGCAGCTTGTATACGGAGACAGAGAACACTGAAGCTTTCTTT.